The 8 T cell receptor beta chains reported below all come from one sample, sequenced in a study of cytomegalovirus exposure and HLA in healthy donors. PCR was performed using 60 Vbeta and 13 Jbeta primers. Clones were sequenced by immunoSEQ multiplex PCR, and TCRdb holds only the in-frame ones, with some missing. Of approximately 150,000 clones detected, about four fifths appear once; the ten largest clones hold 4.9%. Sample: PBMCs. The origin of the receptors is a woman younger than 30 in good health and CMV-seropositive.

The DNA for the CDR3 is TGTGCCAGCAGCTCGAAAGGGGGGGCCCGCGAGCAGTACTTC. Translated: CASSSKGGAREQYF. The chain links TRBV6-1 to TRBJ2-7, with D perhaps TRBD2 (7 bases). Trimming stripped 6 bases from V and 6 bases from J, with 18 bases between. This CDR3 has 14 residues. Germline values: CDR1 MNHNS, CDR2 SASEGT.

This chain uses TRBV13 with TRBJ1-3, with TRBD1 matching over 8 bases. From germline, CDR1 is PRHDT and CDR2 FYEKMQ (reference sequence). The CDR3 is 15 amino acids. Trimming cost V 4 bases and J 0 bases; bases outside gene matches: 2. The chain's CDR3 is CASSSGQASGNTIYF. Here the CDR3 DNA reads TGTGCCAGCAGCTCGGGACAGGCCTCTGGAAACACCATATATTTT. The whole variable domain, filled in from reference TRBV13 and TRBJ1-3, reads AAGVIQSPRHLIKEKRETATLKCYPIPRHDTVYWYQQGPGQDPQFLISFYEKMQSDKGSIPDRFSAQQFSDYHSELNMSSLELGDSALYFCASSSGQASGNTIYFGEGSWLTVV.

In DNA, the CDR3 is TGTGCCAGCGGACAGCTAGACTATGGCTACACCTTC. Encoded protein: CASGQLDYGYTF. V gene TRBV6-6 combines with J gene TRBJ1-2; a weak D match, TRBD1 (6 bases). CDR3 length equals 12 residues. The germline V and J ends were trimmed by 8 bases and 3 bases, with 10 bases remaining between them. Per germline, CDR1 MNHNY and CDR2 SVGAGI (reference sequence).

This clone was detected a few times. V and J are TRBV7-3 and TRBJ1-3, with 9 bases fitting TRBD1. CDR3 length: 14 amino acids. J was trimmed by 8 bases and V by 5 bases; bases with no gene match: 7. Germline V gene data show CDR1 as SGHTA and CDR2 as FQGTGA. The chain's CDR3 is CASSLDRGTDTIYF. CDR3 DNA sequence: TGTGCCAGCAGCCTCGACAGGGGGACAGACACCATATATTTT.

The CDR3 DNA sequence: TGTGCCTGGAGAACCACAGGAATGAACACTGAAGCTTTCTTT. It is translated as CAWRTTGMNTEAFF. This chain links TRBV30 with TRBJ1-1; a weak D match, TRBD1 (5 bases). The V end was cut by 3 bases, the J end by 0 bases, with 11 bases between. The CDR3 is 14 residues long. Germline V lookup: CDR1 GTSNPN, CDR2 SVGIG (reference sequence).

The CDR3 region has the DNA TGTGCCAGCAGCCCAGGGACAGGGAGGGAGCAGTACTTC. It yields the protein CASSPGTGREQYF. The rearrangement uses TRBV14 and TRBJ2-7; 9 nucleotides agree with TRBD1. V lost 4 bases and J lost 7; bases outside the gene matches: 5. CDR3 size: 13 residues. The germline V gene encodes CDR1 SGHDN and CDR2 FVKESK.

The V and J genes are TRBV11-2 and TRBJ1-2; D call uncertain. The CDR3 runs 13 residues. Germline V CDR1 and CDR2: SGHAT, FQNNGV. Trimming shortened V by 0 bases and J by 8 bases, and 10 bases separated the two germline ends. The CDR3 sequence is CASSLEQLRGYTF. The CDR3 DNA is TGTGCCAGCAGCTTAGAACAGTTAAGAGGCTACACCTTC. The full variable domain, its missing parts supplied by reference TRBV11-2 and TRBJ1-2, is EAGVAQSPRYKIIEKRQSVAFWCNPISGHATLYWYQQILGQGPKLLIQFQNNGVVDDSQLPKDRFSAERLKGVDSTLKIQPAKLEDSAVYLCASSLEQLRGYTFGSGTRLTVV.

The chain couples TRBV18 to TRBJ1-3, with D unclear. The V and J ends lost 2 bases and 0 bases respectively, with 11 bases between them. Germline CDR1 reads KGHSH; CDR2 reads LQKENI. This CDR3 has 16 amino acids. CDR3 sequence reads: CASSPLLRSSGNTIYF. Here the CDR3 DNA reads TGTGCCAGCTCACCATTGCTACGGAGCTCTGGAAACACCATATATTTT.